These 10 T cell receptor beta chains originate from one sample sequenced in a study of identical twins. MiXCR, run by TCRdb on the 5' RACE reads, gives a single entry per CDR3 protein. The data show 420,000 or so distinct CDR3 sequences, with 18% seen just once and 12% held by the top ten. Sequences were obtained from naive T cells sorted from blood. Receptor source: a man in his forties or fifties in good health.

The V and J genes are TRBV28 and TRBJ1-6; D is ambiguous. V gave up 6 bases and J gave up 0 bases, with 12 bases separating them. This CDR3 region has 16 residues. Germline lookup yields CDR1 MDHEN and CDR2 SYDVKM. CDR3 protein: CASSPNIGSYNSPLHF. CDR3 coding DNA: TGTGCCAGCAGCCCGAACATTGGCTCCTATAATTCACCCCTCCACTTT.

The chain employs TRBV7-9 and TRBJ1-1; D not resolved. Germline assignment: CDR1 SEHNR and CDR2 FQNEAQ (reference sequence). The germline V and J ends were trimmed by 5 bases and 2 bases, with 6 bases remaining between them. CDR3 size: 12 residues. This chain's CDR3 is CASSPINTEAFF. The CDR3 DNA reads TGTGCCAGCAGCCCGATAAACACTGAAGCTTTCTTT.

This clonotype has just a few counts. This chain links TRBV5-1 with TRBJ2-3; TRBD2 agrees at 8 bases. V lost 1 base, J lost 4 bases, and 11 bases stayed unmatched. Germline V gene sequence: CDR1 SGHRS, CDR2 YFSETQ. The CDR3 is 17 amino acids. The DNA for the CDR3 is TGCGCCAGCAGCTTGAACGAAGCGGGGGCGCTGGCAGATACGCAGTATTTT. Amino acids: CASSLNEAGALADTQYF.

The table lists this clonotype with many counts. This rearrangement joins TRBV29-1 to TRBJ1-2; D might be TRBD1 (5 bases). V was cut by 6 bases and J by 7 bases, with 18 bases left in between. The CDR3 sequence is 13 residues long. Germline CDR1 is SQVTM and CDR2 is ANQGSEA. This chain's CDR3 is CSVRDSRRFGYTF. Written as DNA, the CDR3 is TGCAGCGTCAGAGACAGTCGGAGGTTTGGCTACACCTTC. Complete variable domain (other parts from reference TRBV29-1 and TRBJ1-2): SAVISQKPSRDICQRGTSLTIQCQVDSQVTMMFWYRQQPGQSLTLIATANQGSEATYESGFVIDKFPISRPNLTFSTLTVSNMSPEDSSIYLCSVRDSRRFGYTFGSGTRLTVV.

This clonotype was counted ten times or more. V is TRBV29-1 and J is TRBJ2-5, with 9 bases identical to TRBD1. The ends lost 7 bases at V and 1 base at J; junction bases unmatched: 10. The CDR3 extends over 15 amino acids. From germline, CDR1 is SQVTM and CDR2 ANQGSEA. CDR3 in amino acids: CSGGSQGAIQETQYF. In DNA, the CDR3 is TGCAGCGGCGGTTCACAGGGGGCGATCCAAGAGACCCAGTACTTC.

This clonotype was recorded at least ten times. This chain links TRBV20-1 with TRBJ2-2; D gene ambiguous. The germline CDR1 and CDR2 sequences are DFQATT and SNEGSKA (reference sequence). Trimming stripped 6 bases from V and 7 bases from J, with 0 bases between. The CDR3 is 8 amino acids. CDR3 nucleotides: TGCAGTGCCGGGGAGCTGTTTTTT. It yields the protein CSAGELFF.

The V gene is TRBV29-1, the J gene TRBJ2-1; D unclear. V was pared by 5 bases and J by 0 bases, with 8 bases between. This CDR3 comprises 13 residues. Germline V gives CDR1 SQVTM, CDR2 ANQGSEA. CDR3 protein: CSVRQVSYNEQFF. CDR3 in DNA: TGCAGCGTTCGGCAGGTCTCCTACAATGAGCAGTTCTTC.

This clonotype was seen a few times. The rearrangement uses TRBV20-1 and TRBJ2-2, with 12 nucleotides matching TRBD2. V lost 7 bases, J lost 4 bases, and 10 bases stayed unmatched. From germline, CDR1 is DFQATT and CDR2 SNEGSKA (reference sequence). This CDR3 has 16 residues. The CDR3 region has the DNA TGCAGTGGGTCGACTAGCGGGAGTCGTATCACCGGGGAGCTGTTTTTT. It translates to CSGSTSGSRITGELFF.

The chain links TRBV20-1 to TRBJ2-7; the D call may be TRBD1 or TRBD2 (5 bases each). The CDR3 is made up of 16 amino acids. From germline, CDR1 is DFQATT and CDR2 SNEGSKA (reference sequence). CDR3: CSVLTESTGARYEQYF. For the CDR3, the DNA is TGCAGCGTACTAACAGAGTCTACCGGGGCTAGATACGAGCAGTACTTC.

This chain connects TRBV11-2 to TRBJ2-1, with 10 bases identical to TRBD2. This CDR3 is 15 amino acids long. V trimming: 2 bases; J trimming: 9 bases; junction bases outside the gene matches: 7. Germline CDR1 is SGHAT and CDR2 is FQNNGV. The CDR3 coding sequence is TGTGCCAGCAGCTTACTAGCGGGAGCTGTAGGTGAGCAGTTCTTC. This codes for CASSLLAGAVGEQFF.